This is a list of T cell receptor beta chains from one sample in a study of regulatory T cells in long-lasting Graves disease. TCRdb recomputed calls from the multiplex PCR reads with MiXCR, one row per CDR3 protein. Of 650,000 to 700,000 distinct CDR3 sequences listed, about 32% are singletons. Material: peripheral blood mononuclear cells (PBMCs), obtained when the disease was refractory, from a patient treated with antithyroid drugs. The source of these receptors is a female donor with Graves disease. Both conserved end residues are part of each CDR3. The D gene is left open where the match is weak. Only part of the rows carry a size: once, few, many, or a class if the clone is expanded.

CDR3 protein | CDR3 DNA | J gene | clone size | D gene | V gene
CASRGQGVNGYTF | TGTGCCAGCAGAGGACAGGGGGTTAATGGCTACACCTTC | TRBJ1-2 | NA | TRBD1 | TRBV6-4
CSAREDGAWVETQYF | TGCAGTGCTAGAGAGGACGGGGCTTGGGTGGAGACCCAGTACTTC | TRBJ2-5 | NA | NA | TRBV20-1
CASSLGARPNTEAFF | TGTGCCAGCAGCTTAGGAGCTCGCCCGAACACTGAAGCTTTCTTT | TRBJ1-1 | NA | NA | TRBV11-2
CASSVGQASYGYTF | TGTGCCAGCAGCGTAGGACAGGCATCCTATGGCTACACCTTC | TRBJ1-2 | NA | NA | TRBV9
CASSLMASGNNEQFF | TGTGCCAGCAGCTTAATGGCTAGCGGGAACAATGAGCAGTTCTTC | TRBJ2-1 | NA | TRBD2 | TRBV7-9
CASRGQGYSNYGYTF | TGTGCCAGCAGAGGACAGGGTTACTCTAACTATGGCTACACCTTC | TRBJ1-2 | many | TRBD1 | TRBV6-1
CASSLYLGSGGPTYEQYF | TGTGCCAGCAGTTTATACCTCGGATCGGGAGGGCCGACCTACGAGCAGTACTTC | TRBJ2-7 | many | TRBD2 | TRBV28
CASTVGDISNQPQHF | TGTGCCAGTACGGTTGGGGACATTAGCAATCAGCCCCAGCATTTT | TRBJ1-5 | NA | NA | TRBV19
CSVEEAYEQYF | TGCAGCGTTGAAGAGGCCTACGAGCAGTACTTC | TRBJ2-7 | few | NA | TRBV29-1
CASSPPGQGPNQPQHF | TGTGCCAGCAGTCCACCGGGACAGGGCCCCAATCAGCCCCAGCATTTT | TRBJ1-5 | NA | TRBD1 | TRBV12-3/TRBV12-4
CSARQGIYEQYF | TGCAGCGCGAGACAGGGGATTTACGAGCAGTACTTC | TRBJ2-7 | NA | TRBD1 | TRBV29-1
CASSEAGWTEAFF | TGTGCCAGCAGTGAAGCAGGGTGGACTGAAGCTTTCTTT | TRBJ1-1 | many | NA | TRBV6-1
CASSQDRTGQGQPQHF | TGTGCCAGCAGCCAAGATCGGACAGGGCAGGGTCAGCCCCAGCATTTT | TRBJ1-5 | NA | TRBD1 | TRBV3-1
CASSPYRGTGYTF | TGTGCCAGTAGTCCTTATCGGGGGACCGGCTACACCTTC | TRBJ1-2 | few | NA | TRBV19
CASSQDHGQYF | TGTGCCAGCAGCCAAGATCACGGGCAGTACTTC | TRBJ2-7 | few | NA | TRBV3-1
CASSPDRGSPLHF | TGTGCCAGCAGCCCTGACCGAGGTTCACCCCTCCACTTT | TRBJ1-6 | NA | NA | TRBV2
CASSLTSGPGNTIYF | TGTGCCAGCAGTTTAACTTCCGGGCCTGGAAACACCATATATTTT | TRBJ1-3 | few | NA | TRBV12-3/TRBV12-4
CASSLDGGVYEQYF | TGTGCCAGCAGTCTGGACGGGGGAGTCTACGAGCAGTACTTC | TRBJ2-7 | NA | NA | TRBV7-2
CASSLAGQPTGQYF | TGCGCCAGCAGCTTGGCCGGACAGCCTACGGGGCAGTACTTC | TRBJ2-7 | NA | NA | TRBV5-1
CASSQEGYEQYF | TGTGCCAGCAGCCAAGAAGGCTACGAGCAGTACTTC | TRBJ2-7 | many | NA | TRBV3-1
CASSWARLGYGYTF | TGTGCCAGCAGTTGGGCTCGGCTGGGCTATGGCTACACCTTC | TRBJ1-2 | many | NA | TRBV12-3/TRBV12-4
CSAETGLYGYTF | TGCAGTGCAGAGACAGGACTATATGGCTACACCTTC | TRBJ1-2 | few | NA | TRBV20-1
CASSSRAREVSRTEAFF | TGTGCCAGCAGTTCACGCGCCAGGGAAGTCTCACGTACTGAAGCTTTCTTT | TRBJ1-1 | NA | NA | TRBV6-2/TRBV6-3
CASSTQGYEQYF | TGCGCCAGCAGCACACAGGGGTACGAGCAGTACTTC | TRBJ2-7 | few | TRBD1 | TRBV5-1
CASSESTGSNYGYTF | TGTGCCAGCAGTGAATCGACAGGATCTAACTATGGCTACACCTTC | TRBJ1-2 | many | NA | TRBV6-1
CASSTDRGRDQPQHF | TGTGCCAGCAGCACGGACAGGGGGCGAGACCAGCCCCAGCATTTT | TRBJ1-5 | NA | TRBD1 | TRBV3-1
CASSLVGGLSTYEQYF | TGTGCCAGCAGCTTAGTGGGGGGTTTGTCCACCTACGAGCAGTACTTC | TRBJ2-7 | NA | NA | TRBV11-2
CSVKRGRNTEAFF | TGCAGCGTTAAAAGGGGACGGAACACTGAAGCTTTCTTT | TRBJ1-1 | NA | NA | TRBV29-1
CSAPRTAETQYF | TGCAGTGCCCCTCGGACAGCTGAGACCCAGTACTTC | TRBJ2-5 | NA | NA | TRBV20-1
CSAWDRDPAYEQYF | TGCAGTGCTTGGGACCGTGATCCCGCCTACGAGCAGTACTTC | TRBJ2-7 | NA | NA | TRBV20-1
CAISSAAGRNGYTF | TGTGCCATCAGTTCTGCGGCCGGACGGAATGGCTACACCTTC | TRBJ1-2 | many | NA | TRBV10-3
CASSLGGATYEQYF | TGTGCCAGCAGCTTAGGGGGGGCGACCTACGAGCAGTACTTC | TRBJ2-7 | NA | NA | TRBV11-2
CSVVGGSNTGELFF | TGCAGCGTTGTAGGCGGATCGAACACCGGGGAGCTGTTTTTT | TRBJ2-2 | NA | NA | TRBV29-1